These 20 T cell receptor beta chains share one sample of origin, sequenced in a study of shared clonotypes between healthy human individuals. Terminally differentiated effector memory CD45RA+ cells were left out of the naive CD8 fraction, which was CD45RO-negative and positively selected for CCR7. Clones were sequenced by immunoSEQ multiplex PCR, and TCRdb holds only the in-frame ones, with some missing. The sample has about 580,000 clones, roughly 98% seen once. The sample consisted of naive CD8+ T cells sorted from blood. These receptor sequences come from a man aged 25-45 years in good health.

On this clone: The sample holds other DNA sequences that translate to the same CDR3. The gene calls are TRBV7-9 and TRBJ2-7; D remains unclear. Trimming stripped 5 bases from V and 3 bases from J, with 8 bases between. Germline values: CDR1 SEHNR, CDR2 FQNEAQ (reference sequence). This CDR3 has 12 residues. The CDR3 reads CASSRDNYEQYF. CDR3 nucleotide sequence: TGTGCCAGCAGCCGCGACAACTACGAGCAGTACTTC.

The rearrangement links TRBV14 to TRBJ2-7, with 9 bases matching TRBD1. The CDR3 is 14 residues long. CDR1 and CDR2 (germline): SGHDN, FVKESK. Trimming removed 4 bases from V and 2 bases from J; junction bases left unmatched: 3. This chain's CDR3 is CASSPGTGPYEQYF. The CDR3 nucleotides read TGTGCCAGCAGCCCTGGGACAGGGCCCTACGAGCAGTACTTC.

The genes are TRBV19 and TRBJ1-3; no reliable D call. CDR3 length: 16 amino acids. Trimming took 1 base from V and 2 from J, leaving 12 bases between them. Looked up from germline, CDR1 is LNHDA and CDR2 is SQIVND (reference sequence). CDR3 residues: CASSIGRTRAGNTIYF. The CDR3, as DNA: TGTGCCAGTAGTATAGGACGTACCCGAGCTGGAAACACCATATATTTT.

The chain couples TRBV5-1 to TRBJ2-1; D is unclear. CDR1 and CDR2 from the germline V gene are SGHRS and YFSETQ. Deletions cut 0 bases from V and 9 bases from J, with 7 bases between. The CDR3 loop spans 12 amino acids. The CDR3 protein is CASSLAGFEQFF. Written as DNA, the CDR3 is TGCGCCAGCAGCTTGGCTGGATTTGAGCAGTTCTTC.

The chain combines TRBV7-9 with TRBJ2-1, with TRBD2 matching over 14 bases. CDR3 length: 14 residues. CDR1 and CDR2 from the germline V gene are SEHNR and FQNEAQ (reference sequence). The trim removed 10 bases at V and 10 bases at J, leaving 9 bases unmatched. CDR3 loop: CATLTSGRAQEQFF. The CDR3 DNA is TGTGCCACCCTGACTAGCGGGAGGGCGCAGGAGCAGTTCTTC.

The chain is built from TRBV4-1 and TRBJ2-7, with D tentatively TRBD1 (6 bases). The CDR3 length is 14 residues. Germline-derived CDR1 and CDR2 are MGHRA and YSYEKL. V gave up 3 bases and J gave up 6 bases, with 15 bases separating them. CDR3 nucleotide sequence: TGCGCCAGCAGCCAGATAACAGGGTTTGGCGAGCAGTACTTC. Protein product: CASSQITGFGEQYF.

The chain combines TRBV28 with TRBJ2-6, with TRBD1 as a possible D gene (5 bases). This CDR3 comprises 12 residues. Germline CDR1 reads MDHEN; CDR2 reads SYDVKM. The V end lost 5 bases, the J end lost 9 bases, and 8 bases lay between the germline ends. The CDR3 sequence is CASSLQVNVLTF. As DNA, the CDR3 is TGTGCCAGCAGTCTACAGGTCAACGTCCTGACTTTC.

This chain connects TRBV15 to TRBJ2-2; D may be TRBD1 (6 bases). V was clipped by 0 bases and J by 0 bases, with 11 bases between them. The CDR3 is 17 residues long. Germline assignment: CDR1 LNHNV and CDR2 YYDKDF (reference sequence). The CDR3 region is CATSRDPPGANTGELFF. The CDR3 DNA reads as TGTGCCACCAGCAGAGACCCCCCAGGGGCGAACACCGGGGAGCTGTTTTTT.

J is TRBJ2-7 and V is TRBV5-1; D gene uncertain. This CDR3 has 12 residues. Per germline, CDR1 SGHRS and CDR2 YFSETQ. V was pared by 3 bases and J by 3 bases, with 7 bases between. In nucleotides, the CDR3 is TGCGCCAGCAGCTCAGTGAACTACGAGCAGTACTTC. It encodes CASSSVNYEQYF.

This clone was found a few times. This rearrangement joins TRBV15 to TRBJ1-1; no reliable D call. Trimming cost V 3 bases and J 0 bases, with 2 bases left between them. There are 12 residues in the CDR3. CDR1 is LNHNV, CDR2 YYDKDF, per germline (reference sequence). CDR3 DNA sequence: TGTGCCACCAGCAGGGTGAACACTGAAGCTTTCTTT. Amino acid sequence: CATSRVNTEAFF.

The chain recombines TRBV29-1 with TRBJ2-3, with 9 bases aligning to TRBD2. CDR3 length: 16 residues. The V gene's germline CDR1 is SQVTM and CDR2 ANQGSEA. The V segment lost 3 bases and the J segment 3 bases; nucleotides outside the gene matches: 10. The CDR3 sequence: CSVDGAGGGVTDTQYF. The CDR3, as DNA: TGCAGCGTTGACGGCGCGGGAGGGGGTGTGACAGATACGCAGTATTTT.

This chain connects TRBV30 to TRBJ2-5, with unresolved D. The CDR3 is 17 residues long. Trimming stripped 2 bases from V and 2 bases from J, with 21 bases between. Per germline, CDR1 GTSNPN and CDR2 SVGIG (reference sequence). In nucleotides, the CDR3 is TGTGCCTGGAGTTGGACGCACAGTAGCTTACGGCAAGAGACCCAGTACTTC. Translation gives CAWSWTHSSLRQETQYF.

This chain uses TRBV27 with TRBJ2-5, with D possibly TRBD2 on 5 matching bases. The V end lost 2 bases, the J end lost 4 bases, and 11 bases lay between the germline ends. Germline values: CDR1 MNHEY, CDR2 SMNVEV (reference sequence). The CDR3 is 14 residues long. CDR3 in DNA: TGTGCCAGCAGTTTAATGGGAGACGGAGAGACCCAGTACTTC. Encoded protein: CASSLMGDGETQYF.

The chain joins TRBV6-1 to TRBJ1-4; unclear D gene. The V gene lost 2 bases and the J gene lost 0 bases, with 10 bases spanning the gap. CDR3 size: 16 residues. Germline-derived CDR1 and CDR2 are MNHNS and SASEGT. The CDR3 protein is CASSERGLATNEKLFF. The CDR3 DNA follows: TGTGCCAGCAGTGAAAGAGGCCTGGCAACTAATGAAAAACTGTTTTTT.

The chain is built from TRBV5-1 and TRBJ2-5; 10 bases map to TRBD2. The germline V gene has CDR1 SGHRS and CDR2 YFSETQ. Losses at the gene ends were 5 bases for V and 1 base for J; bases not matched to a gene: 2. This CDR3 has 14 amino acids. The CDR3 region is CASRGTSAQETQYF. Here the CDR3 DNA reads TGCGCCAGCAGAGGGACTAGCGCCCAAGAGACCCAGTACTTC.

V and J are TRBV7-9 and TRBJ2-1; TRBD1 might be the D (6 bases). The germline gives CDR1 SEHNR, CDR2 FQNEAQ (reference sequence). The V end was cut by 5 bases, the J end by 8 bases, with 13 bases between. This CDR3 is built from 13 residues. The CDR3 region is CASSRPQGHEQFF. Written as DNA, the CDR3 is TGTGCCAGCAGCCGACCACAGGGCCATGAGCAGTTCTTC.

The chain couples TRBV7-9 to TRBJ1-5; TRBD1 is a possible D gene (5 bases). V was pared by 5 bases and J by 5 bases, with 13 bases between. The CDR3 spans 14 residues. The germline gives CDR1 SEHNR, CDR2 FQNEAQ (reference sequence). For the CDR3, the DNA is TGTGCCAGCAGCCAAGGGGCCGTCGATCAGCCCCAGCATTTT. Its translation is CASSQGAVDQPQHF.

This sequence joins TRBV5-1 and TRBJ2-7; D not resolved. The V end lost 0 bases, the J end lost 1 base, and 8 bases lay between the germline ends. CDR1 is SGHRS and CDR2 is YFSETQ in the germline V gene. This CDR3 comprises 14 residues. In nucleotides, the CDR3 is TGCGCCAGCAGCTTGGGGGTGGCTTCCTACGAGCAGTACTTC. Translated: CASSLGVASYEQYF.

The rearrangement joins TRBV19 to TRBJ2-7; TRBD1 matches at 9 bases. CDR3 size: 16 residues. The V gene's germline CDR1 is LNHDA and CDR2 SQIVND (reference sequence). V lost 5 bases to trimming and J lost 7 bases; unmatched junction nucleotides: 15. CDR3 in DNA: TGTGCCAGTAGTTTTTCGTCGGGACAGGGTTTTTATGAGCAGTACTTC. Translating it yields CASSFSSGQGFYEQYF.

The genes are TRBV7-9 and TRBJ2-1, with 13 bases matching TRBD2. The CDR3 sequence is 18 residues long. Germline values: CDR1 SEHNR, CDR2 FQNEAQ (reference sequence). V gave up 1 base and J gave up 7 bases; unmatched junction bases: 10. In DNA form, the CDR3 reads TGTGCCAGCAGCTTAGGGCGGACGGCGGGACTAGCGGGAAATGAGCAGTTCTTC. As protein: CASSLGRTAGLAGNEQFF.